This TCR beta chain was found in a study of blood T cell repertoires in COVID-19. Using immunoSEQ multiplex PCR, the repertoire was profiled, and TCRdb retains in-frame clones only, with some absent. The table records about 280,000 clones, about 88% of them present only once. This TCR derives from a woman between 65 and 79 years old with COVID-19, enrolled during active disease. The sample consisted of peripheral blood.

In DNA, the CDR3 is TGTGCCAGCAGCTCTAATACGGTATTCTATGGCTACACCTTC. This encodes CASSSNTVFYGYTF. The V gene is TRBV7-9, the J gene TRBJ1-2; D is unresolved. Germline CDR1 reads SEHNR; CDR2 reads FQNEAQ (reference sequence). The CDR3 runs 14 residues. V gave up 4 bases and J gave up 4 bases, with 13 bases separating them.